The T cell receptor beta chain described here comes from a study of spatial heterogeneity in lung cancer. Specified time point: sample taken at primary tumor resection. The study sequenced unsorted whole RNA from tumor, nontumor lung or frozen PBMC. The cohort: 70 to 75 early-stage, untreated non-small cell lung cancer patients. All TCR cDNA molecules were individually tagged with a unique molecular identifier. TCRdb reprocessed the 5' RACE reads with MiXCR, giving one entry per CDR3 protein. The profile shows over 75,000 distinct CDR3 sequences, 15% to 25% of them singletons. CDR1 and CDR2 from the germline V gene are MDHEN and SYDVKM. The CDR3 length is 15 residues. Trimming removed 6 bases from V and 9 bases from J, with 23 bases in between. This clonotype was seen ten or more times. Its specificity is not known. General study points: Expanded tumor TCRs that were ubiquitous appeared in blood more at resection than follow-up.

The TCR comes from a male donor with early-stage non-small cell lung cancer. The sequences come from PBMCs, collected at surgery. This chain links TRBV28 with TRBJ2-5; tentatively, D is TRBD1 or TRBD2 (5 bases each). The CDR3 nucleotides read TGTGCCAGCAGCGACGAATCGGGGCCTGCGTTGGCCCAGTACTTC. Protein sequence: CASSDESGPALAQYF.